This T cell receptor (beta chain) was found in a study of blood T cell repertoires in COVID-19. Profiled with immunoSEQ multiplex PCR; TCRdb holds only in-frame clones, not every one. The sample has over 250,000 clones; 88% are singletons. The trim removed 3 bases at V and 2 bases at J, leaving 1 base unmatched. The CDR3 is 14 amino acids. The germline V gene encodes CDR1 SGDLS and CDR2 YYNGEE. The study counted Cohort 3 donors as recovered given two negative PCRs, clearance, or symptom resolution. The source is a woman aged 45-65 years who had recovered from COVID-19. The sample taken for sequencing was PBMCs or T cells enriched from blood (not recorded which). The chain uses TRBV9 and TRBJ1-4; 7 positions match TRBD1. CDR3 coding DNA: TGTGCCAGCAGCGCGACAGGGACTAATGAAAAACTGTTTTTT. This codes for CASSATGTNEKLFF.